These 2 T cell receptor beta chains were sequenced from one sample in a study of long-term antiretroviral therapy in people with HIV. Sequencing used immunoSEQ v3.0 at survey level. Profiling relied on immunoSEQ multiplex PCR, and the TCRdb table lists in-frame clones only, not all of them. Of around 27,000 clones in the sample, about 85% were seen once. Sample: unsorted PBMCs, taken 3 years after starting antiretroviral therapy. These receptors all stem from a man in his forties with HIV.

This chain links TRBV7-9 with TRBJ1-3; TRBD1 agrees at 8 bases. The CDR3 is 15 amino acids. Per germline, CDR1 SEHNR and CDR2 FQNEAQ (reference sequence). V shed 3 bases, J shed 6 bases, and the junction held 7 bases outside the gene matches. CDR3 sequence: CASSFALDRVNTIYF. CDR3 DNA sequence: TGTGCCAGCAGCTTCGCCCTGGACAGGGTAAACACCATATATTTT.

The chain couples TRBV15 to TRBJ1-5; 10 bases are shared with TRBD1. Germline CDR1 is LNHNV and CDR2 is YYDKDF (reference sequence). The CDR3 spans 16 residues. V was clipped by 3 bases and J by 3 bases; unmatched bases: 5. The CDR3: CATSRATGGNNQPQHF. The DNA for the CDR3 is TGTGCCACCAGCAGGGCGACAGGGGGCAACAATCAGCCCCAGCATTTT. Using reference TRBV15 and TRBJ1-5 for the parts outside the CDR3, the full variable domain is DAMVIQNPRYQVTQFGKPVTLSCSQTLNHNVMYWYQQKSSQAPKLLFHYYDKDFNNEADTPDNFQSRRPNTSFCFLDIRSPGLGDTAMYLCATSRATGGNNQPQHFGDGTRLSIL.